This TCR beta chain originates from a study of shared clonotypes between healthy human individuals. Whole-study context: Each donor contributed plates that comprised three CD4 naive, three CD4 memory, two CD8 naive and one CD8 memory.

Deep-level running was used for the assay. Some clones are missing from TCRdb's copy, which holds only in-frame ones; the method was immunoSEQ multiplex PCR. The profile shows more than 2,000,000 clones, around nine tenths of them singletons. A word on this clone: Its antigen is still unknown.

Study-level points and caveats: In contrast to clonotypes shared by all four donors, non-shared clonotypes had lower generation probabilities.

Trimming removed 0 bases from V and 0 bases from J, with 14 bases in between. CDR1 and CDR2 (germline): LGHNA, YSLEER. This CDR3 is 17 amino acids long. The genes are TRBV4-3 and TRBJ2-5, with D perhaps TRBD2 (6 bases). Sequencing was carried out using naive CD4+ T cells sorted from blood. This sample's subset: CD45RA+ positively selected. This TCR was sampled from a man between 18 and 29 years old in good health. In DNA form, the CDR3 reads TGCGCCAGCAGCCAAGAAAGGGCTAGCGCCAACCAAGAGACCCAGTACTTC. Amino acids: CASSQERASANQETQYF.